The 16 T cell receptor beta chains listed next were all sequenced from one sample in a study of shared clonotypes between healthy human individuals (dated by TCRdb to 2020 to 2021). The protocol used for the library was the immunoSEQ multiplex PCR assay. Sourced from immuneACCESS, this table was stored by TCRdb with only in-frame sequences that have V and J called. A share of the clones is absent; for the studies checked, an unresolved V gene accounts for under half, and the remainder has no known explanation. This sample holds 2,500,000 or so clones; 80% to 95% were observed only once. The top ten clonotypes cover 0.37% of the sample. Sequencing was carried out using naive CD4+ T cells from PBMCs. The intended sense of this specimen's cell subset or site label: CD45RA+ positively selected. The receptors come from a young man in good health. Some clones in this sample may be carry-over from other donors' samples.

The chain employs TRBV9 and TRBJ2-1, with 14 positions matching TRBD2. The CDR3 is 16 amino acids. Germline V gene data show CDR1 as SGDLS and CDR2 as YYNGEE. V dropped 0 bases and J dropped 7; count of bases not matched to a gene: 3. CDR3 in amino acids: CASSVVGLAGANEQFF. In nucleotides, the CDR3 is TGTGCCAGCAGCGTAGTGGGACTAGCGGGAGCTAATGAGCAGTTCTTC. Drawing the rest from reference TRBV9 and TRBJ2-1, the complete variable domain is DSGVTQTPKHLITATGQRVTLRCSPRSGDLSVYWYQQSLDQGLQFLIQYYNGEERAKGNILERFSAQQFPDLHSELNLSSLELGDSALYFCASSVVGLAGANEQFFGPGTRLTVL.

The chain carries TRBV7-8 and TRBJ2-3, with 7 bases lining up with TRBD1. Trimming removed 5 bases from V and 6 bases from J; junction bases left unmatched: 5. Germline V gene lookup returns CDR1 SGHVS and CDR2 FQNEAQ. The length of the CDR3 is 13 residues. The chain's CDR3 is CASSPDRVDTQYF. The CDR3 DNA follows: TGTGCCAGCAGCCCCGACAGGGTTGATACGCAGTATTTT.

V gene TRBV5-1 combines with J gene TRBJ2-5; tentatively, D is TRBD1 (5 bases). The CDR3 is made up of 17 amino acids. Trimming left V 0 bases short and J 5 bases short, with 20 bases between. Germline V gene lookup returns CDR1 SGHRS and CDR2 YFSETQ. As DNA, the CDR3 is TGCGCCAGCAGCTTGGCCGCCGCCCAGGGATATGGGGAGACCCAGTACTTC. It codes for CASSLAAAQGYGETQYF.

A single count supports this clone. The rearrangement links TRBV5-1 to TRBJ2-7, with 11 positions matching TRBD2. Trimming cost V 3 bases and J 5 bases; bases outside gene matches: 1. CDR1 is SGHRS and CDR2 is YFSETQ in the germline V gene. The CDR3 has 13 residues. CDR3 in amino acids: CASSSGLADEQYF. CDR3 in DNA: TGCGCCAGCAGCTCGGGACTAGCGGACGAGCAGTACTTC.

The chain uses TRBV5-1 and TRBJ2-3; D is unresolved. Per the germline V gene, CDR1 is SGHRS and CDR2 is YFSETQ. The CDR3 extends over 14 amino acids. Trimming removed 4 bases from V and 5 bases from J, with 14 bases in between. The CDR3 nucleotides read TGCGCCAGCAGCCCCGGCCGGGTAGGAGATACGCAGTATTTT. It encodes CASSPGRVGDTQYF.

This chain uses TRBV28 with TRBJ1-1; D gene uncertain. Looked up from germline, CDR1 is MDHEN and CDR2 is SYDVKM. The CDR3 has 12 amino acids. V lost 3 bases and J lost 8, with 10 bases in between. The CDR3 here is CASSFSHREAFF. In DNA form, the CDR3 reads TGTGCCAGCAGTTTCTCCCACCGGGAAGCTTTCTTT.

For the CDR3, the DNA is TGTGCCAGCTATGGACAGGGCAGATCTCTCGAGCAGTACTTC. Translated, it gives CASYGQGRSLEQYF. The chain has TRBV28 and TRBJ2-7; 8 bases are a match to TRBD1. V shed 8 bases, J shed 6 bases, and the junction held 12 bases outside the gene matches. CDR1 and CDR2 (germline): MDHEN, SYDVKM. The CDR3 is 14 residues long.

The V call is TRBV9, the J call TRBJ1-2; tentatively, D is TRBD1 (5 bases). Germline V gene lookup returns CDR1 SGDLS and CDR2 YYNGEE. The CDR3 length is 14 residues. Trimming took 5 bases from V and 3 from J, leaving 14 bases between them. The CDR3 sequence: CASSLSGGDYGYTF. CDR3 DNA sequence: TGTGCCAGCAGTCTTTCGGGGGGAGACTATGGCTACACCTTC.

The rearrangement links TRBV4-3 to TRBJ2-5; D call uncertain. With 6 bases removed from V and 4 bases from J, the gap between germline ends came to 15 bases. CDR3 length: 14 amino acids. Per germline, CDR1 LGHNA and CDR2 YSLEER. The CDR3 here is CASSHRTPGETQYF. The CDR3 DNA follows: TGCGCCAGCAGTCACAGAACGCCAGGAGAGACCCAGTACTTC.

To note about this clone: The sample contains more than one DNA sequence encoding this CDR3. This chain joins TRBV18 and TRBJ2-2, with TRBD1 matching 9 bases. Trimming took 5 bases from V and 8 from J; bases not matched to a gene: 15. Germline CDR1 and CDR2: KGHSH and LQKENI. The CDR3 totals 17 residues. The CDR3 DNA is TGTGCCAGCTCAGAAAGGTCCGGGACAGGGAAAACTGGGGAGCTGTTTTTT. Protein product: CASSERSGTGKTGELFF.

The chain combines TRBV2 with TRBJ2-3; no clear D. There are 14 residues in the CDR3. Germline CDR1 SNHLY, CDR2 FYNNEI. V was clipped by 3 bases and J by 4 bases, with 11 bases between them. The CDR3 region is CASSDTLPADTQYF. The DNA for the CDR3 is TGTGCCAGCAGTGACACTCTGCCAGCAGATACGCAGTATTTT.

This rearrangement joins TRBV6-6 to TRBJ1-1, with 8 bases lining up with TRBD1. V gave up 5 bases and J gave up 3 bases; unmatched junction bases: 8. Germline V lookup: CDR1 MNHNY, CDR2 SVGAGI (reference sequence). The CDR3 runs to 15 residues. CDR3 sequence (DNA): TGTGCCAGCAGTCATCGGACAGGGAGGGACACTGAAGCTTTCTTT. Protein sequence: CASSHRTGRDTEAFF.

This chain links TRBV4-3 with TRBJ2-5, with a weak D call TRBD1 (6 bases). The germline V and J ends were trimmed by 2 bases and 1 base, with 14 bases remaining between them. Germline V CDR1 and CDR2: LGHNA, YSLEER. The CDR3 length is 16 residues. The CDR3 DNA reads TGCGCCAGCAGCCAATCCTTGACAGGACGCCAAGAGACCCAGTACTTC. Amino acids: CASSQSLTGRQETQYF.

The chain couples TRBV9 to TRBJ2-1; 11 positions match TRBD2. Germline lookup yields CDR1 SGDLS and CDR2 YYNGEE. This CDR3 is built from 14 residues. Trimming cost V 4 bases and J 5 bases; bases outside gene matches: 2. In nucleotides, the CDR3 is TGTGCCAGCAGCACTAGCGGGAGTGACAATGAGCAGTTCTTC. This encodes CASSTSGSDNEQFF.

This chain joins TRBV5-1 and TRBJ2-1; a weak D match, TRBD2 (6 bases). CDR3 size: 17 residues. Germline CDR1 SGHRS, CDR2 YFSETQ. V dropped 0 bases and J dropped 0 bases, with 13 bases sitting between them. The CDR3 nucleotides read TGCGCCAGCAGCTTGGTGGTGGGAGGCCGCTCCTACAATGAGCAGTTCTTC. Amino acid sequence: CASSLVVGGRSYNEQFF.

The chain employs TRBV10-3 and TRBJ1-2; 7 nucleotides match TRBD1. Germline loops: CDR1 ENHRY, CDR2 SYGVKD. The CDR3 has 15 residues. J lost 6 bases, V lost 4 bases, and 11 bases had no gene match. CDR3 DNA sequence: TGTGCCATCAGTGCTCCCTCGACAGGGATTAATGGCTACACCTTC. This gives the protein CAISAPSTGINGYTF.